A selection of T cell receptor beta chains follows, all from one sample in a study of blood T cell repertoires in COVID-19. Profiling relied on immunoSEQ multiplex PCR, and the TCRdb table lists in-frame clones only, not all of them. The table records about 130,000 clones, around 85% of them present only once. Material: peripheral blood. The receptors derive from a woman aged 45-59 years with acute or convalescent COVID-19. Each CDR3 is given with its conserved first and last residue. The order of the fields is D gene, clone size, CDR3 length, V gene, J gene, CDR3 DNA, CDR3 protein. D genes are given only for firm matches. Rows give clone size only sometimes, using once, few, many, or a class for an expanded clone.

-	-	14	TRBV7-9	TRBJ2-7	TGTGCCAGCAGCTCGGGGAAACCTTCCTACGAGCAGTACTTC	CASSSGKPSYEQYF
TRBD1	-	18	TRBV15	TRBJ2-7	TGTGCCACCAGCAGAGAGATATCGACAGGGGGGACGTCCTACGAGCAGTACTTC	CATSREISTGGTSYEQYF
-	-	15	TRBV18	TRBJ1-3	TGTGCCAGCTCACCAGAGTGGGAGCCTGGAAACACCATATATTTT	CASSPEWEPGNTIYF
-	-	12	TRBV6-1	TRBJ1-2	TGTGCCAGCAGTGAGCAGGACTATGGCTACACCTTC	CASSEQDYGYTF
TRBD1	-	13	TRBV19	TRBJ1-1	TGTGCCAGTAGTATCCAGGGGGACACTGAAGCTTTCTTT	CASSIQGDTEAFF
-	few	13	TRBV29-1	TRBJ2-1	TGCAGCGTTGTTAGGGGGTTGATCAATGAGCAGTTCTTC	CSVVRGLINEQFF
TRBD1	few	14	TRBV3-1/TRBV3-2	TRBJ1-2	TGTGCCAGCAGCCCGGGACAGATATCTAATGGCTACACCTTC	CASSPGQISNGYTF
TRBD1	-	14	TRBV5-8	TRBJ2-1	TGTGCCAGCCGGACAGGGGCCTTCTACAATGAGCAGTTCTTC	CASRTGAFYNEQFF
TRBD1	-	13	TRBV2	TRBJ1-5	TGTGCCAGCGACAGGGTTGGCAATCAGCCCCAGCATTTT	CASDRVGNQPQHF
-	-	15	TRBV4-1	TRBJ2-1	TGCGCCAGCAGCCAAGACAGGGGGGCATACAATGAGCAGTTCTTC	CASSQDRGAYNEQFF
-	-	15	TRBV27	TRBJ1-4	TGTGCCAGCAGTTTATACAGCTCAACTAATGAAAAACTGTTTTTT	CASSLYSSTNEKLFF
-	-	19	TRBV27	TRBJ1-1	TGTGCCAGCAGTTTGGGAAGACCCGGTTACAGGTACAAGAACACTGAAGCTTTCTTT	CASSLGRPGYRYKNTEAFF
TRBD1	-	14	TRBV7-9	TRBJ1-3	TGTGCCAGCAGGACAGGGTTCTCTGGAAACACCATATATTTT	CASRTGFSGNTIYF
TRBD1	-	16	TRBV27	TRBJ1-2	TGTGCCAGCAGTTTAACTCAACAGGGGGGGATCCATGGCTACACCTTC	CASSLTQQGGIHGYTF
TRBD1	-	15	TRBV23-1	TRBJ2-1	TGCGCCAACTCGGACAGGGAAAGGTGGAACAATGAGCAGTTCTTC	CANSDRERWNNEQFF
TRBD1	-	13	TRBV7-2	TRBJ1-5	TGTGCCAGCAGCGCGACAGGGGATCAGCCCCAGCATTTT	CASSATGDQPQHF
-	once	15	TRBV12-2	TRBJ1-5	TGTGCAAGTCGCCCCGACAGGGCGGGGAATCAGCCCCAGCATTTT	CASRPDRAGNQPQHF
-	-	15	TRBV5-5	TRBJ1-2	TGTGCCAGCAGCTTGGGGGCAGGGATAAACTATGGCTACACCTTC	CASSLGAGINYGYTF
-	-	15	TRBV7-7	TRBJ2-3	TGTGCCAGCAGCTTAGCGGGGGGGCAGGGTGATACGCAGTATTTT	CASSLAGGQGDTQYF
TRBD2	-	18	TRBV10-2	TRBJ2-2	TGCGCCAGCAACGGACTAGCGGGGGCCCGAGTAAACACCGGGGAGCTGTTTTTT	CASNGLAGARVNTGELFF
TRBD1	-	15	TRBV25-1	TRBJ2-1	TGTGCCAGCATCCCTCCGGGACAGGGAGCAGGCGAGCAGTTCTTC	CASIPPGQGAGEQFF
TRBD1	-	18	TRBV9	TRBJ1-2	TGTGCCAGCAGCGTTCTGCGGGACAGAAATTCTGCTAACTATGGCTACACCTTC	CASSVLRDRNSANYGYTF
TRBD1	-	16	TRBV10-3	TRBJ1-1	TGTGCCATCAGTGACCCCGGGACAGGGTACAGCACTGAAGCTTTCTTT	CAISDPGTGYSTEAFF
TRBD2	-	19	TRBV18	TRBJ2-7	TGTGCCAGCTCACGACTAAGTAGGCTAGCGGGGGGAGGATCCTACGAGCAGTACTTC	CASSRLSRLAGGGSYEQYF
-	once	12	TRBV9	TRBJ2-7	TGTGCCAGCAGCGTAGTTAGGAGCGAGCAGTACTTC	CASSVVRSEQYF
TRBD1	few	14	TRBV29-1	TRBJ2-7	TGCAGCGTCGATACAGGGGCGGCCCCCCACGAGCAGTACTTC	CSVDTGAAPHEQYF
-	once	13	TRBV6-5	TRBJ1-1	TGTGCCAGCTCCGGCAGTGGCGGCACTGAAGCTTTCTTT	CASSGSGGTEAFF
TRBD1	-	14	TRBV5-1	TRBJ1-1	TGCGCCAGCAGCACGGGACAGGCTAACACTGAAGCTTTCTTT	CASSTGQANTEAFF
TRBD2	-	16	TRBV5-4	TRBJ2-3	TGTGCCAGCAGCTGGGGGGTCCAGCGGGACACAGATACGCAGTATTTT	CASSWGVQRDTDTQYF
TRBD1	-	14	TRBV19	TRBJ1-5	TGTGCCAGTAAAAGAGGACAGGCAGGCCGGCCCCAGCATTTT	CASKRGQAGRPQHF
-	-	15	TRBV19	TRBJ1-6	TGTGCCAGTAGTATAGGGCGCAGCACGGGTTCACCCCTCCACTTT	CASSIGRSTGSPLHF
-	-	14	TRBV15	TRBJ1-1	TGTGCCACCAGTCCCGACAGGATGAACACTGAAGCTTTCTTT	CATSPDRMNTEAFF
TRBD1	-	17	TRBV18	TRBJ1-4	TGTGCCAGCTCACTGCGTCCACCGGGACAGGTTAATGAAAAACTGTTTTTT	CASSLRPPGQVNEKLFF
TRBD1	-	15	TRBV5-5	TRBJ2-1	TGTGCCAGCAGCTCGGGACAGGGGGCCTACAATGAGCAGTTCTTC	CASSSGQGAYNEQFF
TRBD2	-	15	TRBV10-2	TRBJ2-5	TGCGCCAGCAGGACTAGCGGGGGGCGACAAGAGACCCAGTACTTC	CASRTSGGRQETQYF
-	-	15	TRBV2	TRBJ1-5	TGTGCCAGCAGTGGTGGCTTCGGGGGGGCTCAGCCCCAGCATTTT	CASSGGFGGAQPQHF
TRBD1	-	14	TRBV10-1	TRBJ1-4	TGCGCCAGTGTCGGACAGGGTCGGAATGAAAAACTGTTTTTT	CASVGQGRNEKLFF
-	once	13	TRBV3-1/TRBV3-2	TRBJ1-4	TGTGCCAGCAGCCCCGGATCAGTCGGGAAACTGTTTTTT	CASSPGSVGKLFF
-	-	14	TRBV30	TRBJ1-5	TGTGCCTGGAGCCCCCTGGGCCCCAATCAGCCCCAGCATTTT	CAWSPLGPNQPQHF
TRBD1	-	15	TRBV6-4	TRBJ2-6	TGTGCCACCCGGGACAGGGAATCTGGGGCCAACGTCCTGACTTTC	CATRDRESGANVLTF
TRBD1	-	15	TRBV5-4	TRBJ2-7	TGTGCCAGCAGCTTGGGACAGGGGATCACCTACGAGCAGTACTTC	CASSLGQGITYEQYF